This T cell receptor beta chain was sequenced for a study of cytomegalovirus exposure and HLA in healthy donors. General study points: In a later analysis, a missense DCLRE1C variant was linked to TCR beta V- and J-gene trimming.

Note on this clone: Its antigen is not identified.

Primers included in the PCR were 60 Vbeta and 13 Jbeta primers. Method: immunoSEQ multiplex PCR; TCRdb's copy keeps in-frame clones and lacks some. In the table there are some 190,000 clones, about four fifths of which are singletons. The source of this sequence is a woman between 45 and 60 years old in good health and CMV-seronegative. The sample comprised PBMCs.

CDR3 residues: CASSSRGDSLSNQPQHF. CDR3 nucleotides: TGTGCCAGCAGCTCGAGAGGGGACAGTCTTAGCAATCAGCCCCAGCATTTT. V gene TRBV7-9 combines with J gene TRBJ1-5; 7 positions match TRBD1. The CDR3 covers 17 residues. Germline trimming cut 4 bases from V and 0 bases from J; bases unmatched to any gene: 9. Germline assignment: CDR1 SEHNR and CDR2 FQNEAQ (reference sequence).